The clone carrying this T cell receptor beta chain was observed once. Antigen specificity is unknown. Amplification used 60 Vbeta primers and 13 Jbeta primers. Method: immunoSEQ multiplex PCR; TCRdb's copy keeps in-frame clones and lacks some. The sample lists about 98,000 clones; about 74% were seen once. V lost 10 bases to trimming and J lost 3 bases, with 10 bases between them. Germline V gives CDR1 MGHDK, CDR2 SYGVNS. The length of the CDR3 is 11 residues. These data come from a study of cytomegalovirus exposure and HLA in healthy donors. Whole-study context: HLA-typed donors contributed some 77 million unique TCRs, which were held in an early data release.

Findings and caveats of the study: Confirmation was obtained in vitro that a few CMV-associated chains are specific for CMV antigens. Reports indicate that TCR beta sequences accurately predicted the HLA-A and HLA-B alleles of most subjects.

The genes are TRBV25-1 and TRBJ2-7, with a tentative D call TRBD2 (5 bases). This TCR came from a male donor in good health and CMV-seronegative. Sequencing input: PBMCs. The chain's CDR3 is CATGVIYEQYF. In DNA, the CDR3 is TGTGCCACCGGGGTCATCTACGAGCAGTACTTC.